This T cell receptor (beta chain) is drawn from a study of CD8+CD57+ T cells in acquired aplastic anemia. The TCR beta profiling, which covered VDJ combination and CDR3 sequence, was carried out using genomic DNA as the template. In TCRdb, the reads were re-called with MiXCR into one record per CDR3 protein. The data show 150,000 or so distinct CDR3 sequences, about 60% seen once. Of note for this clonotype: Its cognate antigen is unknown. A much larger clone sits a single nucleotide away, making a read error possible.

General study points: Patients and controls shared about 30 CD8+ CDR3 sequences.

This CDR3 is built from 14 residues. Per the germline V gene, CDR1 is MDHEN and CDR2 is SYDVKM. The gene calls are TRBV28 and TRBJ1-5; 7 positions agree with TRBD1. Sample: sorted CD4+, CD8+, or CD8+CD57+ T cells (not recorded which) from PBMCs. This TCR came from a human donor in good health. The CDR3 here is CASTTPYRGQPRHF. The DNA for the CDR3 is TGTGCCAGCACGACCCCCTACAGGGGACAGCCCCGGCATTTT.